The clone carrying this TCR beta chain was counted a single time. Its target is unknown. Assay: immunoSEQ multiplex PCR; the TCRdb copy retains only in-frame clones and omits some. The sample has tens of thousands of clones; approximately 82% are singletons. The sample originates from a study of OX40 agonist ivuxolimab in advanced cancers. Turning to the study itself: Dose-escalation patients suffered from hepatocellular carcinoma, melanoma, renal cell or head and neck cancer. General study points: Blood T cells, both CD4+ and CD8+, expanded clonally by week 6 at 0.1 to 3.0 mg/kg. The investigators did not determine what antigen specificity the expanded peripheral T cells had. On average, a greater number of expanded clones characterised CD8+ T cells relative to CD4+.

The sequence was collected from an adult with an advanced solid tumor such as melanoma, head and neck, liver or kidney cancer. This specimen consisted of CD4+ or CD8+ T cells sorted from blood, obtained in a trial of the OX40 agonist ivuxolimab.

The CDR3 loop is CASSGRLAGGNTGELFF. CDR3 DNA sequence: TGCGCCAGCAGCGGGAGACTAGCGGGAGGAAACACCGGGGAGCTGTTTTTT. V is TRBV5-1 and J is TRBJ2-2; 13 bases align to TRBD2. The CDR3 covers 17 residues. V was clipped by 4 bases and J by 2 bases; unmatched bases: 5. The germline gives CDR1 SGHRS, CDR2 YFSETQ.